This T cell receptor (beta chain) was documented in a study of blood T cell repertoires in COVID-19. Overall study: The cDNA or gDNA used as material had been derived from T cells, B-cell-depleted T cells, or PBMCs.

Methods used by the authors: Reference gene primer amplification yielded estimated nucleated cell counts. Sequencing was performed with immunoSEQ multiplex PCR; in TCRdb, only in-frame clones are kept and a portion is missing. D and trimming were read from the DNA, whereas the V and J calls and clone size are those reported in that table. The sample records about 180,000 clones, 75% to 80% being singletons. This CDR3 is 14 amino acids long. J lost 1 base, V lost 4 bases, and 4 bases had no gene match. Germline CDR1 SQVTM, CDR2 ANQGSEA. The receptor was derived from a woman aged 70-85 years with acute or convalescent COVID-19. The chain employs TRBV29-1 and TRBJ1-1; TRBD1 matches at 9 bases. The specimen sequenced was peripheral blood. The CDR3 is CSVVWTGANTEAFF. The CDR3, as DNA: TGCAGCGTTGTTTGGACAGGGGCGAACACTGAAGCTTTCTTT.